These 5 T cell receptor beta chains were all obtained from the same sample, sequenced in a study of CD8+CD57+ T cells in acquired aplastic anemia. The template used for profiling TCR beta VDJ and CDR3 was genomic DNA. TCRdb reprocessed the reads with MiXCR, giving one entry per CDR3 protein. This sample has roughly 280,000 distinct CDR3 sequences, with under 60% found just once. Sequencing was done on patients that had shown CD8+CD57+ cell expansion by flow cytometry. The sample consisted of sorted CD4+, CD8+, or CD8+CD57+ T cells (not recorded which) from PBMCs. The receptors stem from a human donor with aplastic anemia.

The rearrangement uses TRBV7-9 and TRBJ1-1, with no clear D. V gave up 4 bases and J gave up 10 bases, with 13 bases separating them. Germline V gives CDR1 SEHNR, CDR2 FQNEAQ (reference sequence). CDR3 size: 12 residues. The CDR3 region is CASSSAGRIAFF. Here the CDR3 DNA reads TGTGCCAGCAGCTCGGCGGGCCGGATAGCTTTCTTT.

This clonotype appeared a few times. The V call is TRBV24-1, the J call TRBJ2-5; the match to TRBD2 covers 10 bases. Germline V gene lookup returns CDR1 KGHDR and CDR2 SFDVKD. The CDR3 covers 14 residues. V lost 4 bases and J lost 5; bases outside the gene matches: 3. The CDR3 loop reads CATSESGRGETQYF. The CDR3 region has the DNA TGTGCCACCAGTGAAAGCGGGAGGGGGGAGACCCAGTACTTC.

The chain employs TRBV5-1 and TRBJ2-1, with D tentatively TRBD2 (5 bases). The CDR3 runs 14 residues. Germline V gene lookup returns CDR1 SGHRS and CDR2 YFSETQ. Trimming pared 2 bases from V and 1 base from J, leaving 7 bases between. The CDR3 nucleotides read TGCGCCAGCAGCTTACCGGGATCCTACAATGAGCAGTTCTTC. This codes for CASSLPGSYNEQFF.

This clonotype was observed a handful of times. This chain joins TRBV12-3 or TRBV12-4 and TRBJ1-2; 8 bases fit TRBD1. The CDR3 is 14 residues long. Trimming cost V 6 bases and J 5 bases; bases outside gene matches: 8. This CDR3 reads CASRTRGQDYGYTF. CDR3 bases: TGTGCCAGCAGGACCAGGGGGCAAGATTATGGCTACACCTTC.

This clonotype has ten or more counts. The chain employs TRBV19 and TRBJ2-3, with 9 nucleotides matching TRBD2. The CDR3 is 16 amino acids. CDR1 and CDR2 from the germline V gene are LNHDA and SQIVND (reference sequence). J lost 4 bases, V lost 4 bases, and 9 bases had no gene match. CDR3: CASSRLAGTSADTQYF. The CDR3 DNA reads TGTGCCAGTAGTAGGCTAGCGGGAACAAGTGCAGATACGCAGTATTTT.